This T cell receptor (beta chain) stems from a study of low-dose radiotherapy and immunotherapy resistance in tumors. As for the study in general: Daily, from cycle 1 day 1 and for four cycles, patients took oral aspirin 300 mg.

Time point: before trial treatment. This CDR3 is 15 amino acids long. Looked up from germline, CDR1 is SGHTA and CDR2 is FQGTGA. V dropped 1 base and J dropped 1 base, with 10 bases sitting between them. TRAV- and TRBV-specific primers were used for first-strand cDNA, which covered alpha and beta chains. TCRs were put through around 20 PCR cycles of amplification with Phusion. A constant-region primer and the V-primer adapter served as the primer pair. A single record per CDR3 protein comes from TCRdb applying MiXCR to the reads. The sample lists under 90,000 distinct CDR3 sequences; 18% were seen once.

The receptor comes from a male donor with prostate cancer. J is TRBJ1-1 and V is TRBV7-3; D not resolved. Specimen: PBMCs, collected before treatment. CDR3 amino acids: CASSLIRARNTEAFF. CDR3 coding DNA: TGTGCCAGCAGCTTAATCCGAGCCCGGAACACTGAAGCTTTCTTT.